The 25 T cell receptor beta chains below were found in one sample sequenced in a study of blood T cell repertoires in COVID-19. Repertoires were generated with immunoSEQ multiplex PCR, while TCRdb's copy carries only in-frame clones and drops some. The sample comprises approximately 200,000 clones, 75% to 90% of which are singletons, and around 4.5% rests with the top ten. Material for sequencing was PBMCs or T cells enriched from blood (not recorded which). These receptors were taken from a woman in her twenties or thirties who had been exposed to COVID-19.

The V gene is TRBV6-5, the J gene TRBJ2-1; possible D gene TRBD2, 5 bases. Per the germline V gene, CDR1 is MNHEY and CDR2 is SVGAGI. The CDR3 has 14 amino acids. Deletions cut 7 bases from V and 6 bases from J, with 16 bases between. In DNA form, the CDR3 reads TGTGCCAGCATGCTTGAGGACTTCTCCAATGAGCAGTTCTTC. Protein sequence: CASMLEDFSNEQFF.

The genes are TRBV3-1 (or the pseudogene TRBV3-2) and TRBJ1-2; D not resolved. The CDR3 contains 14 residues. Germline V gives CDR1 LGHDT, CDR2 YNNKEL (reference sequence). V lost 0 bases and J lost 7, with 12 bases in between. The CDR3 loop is CASSQDGRWSGYTF. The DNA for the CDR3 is TGTGCCAGCAGCCAAGATGGAAGGTGGAGTGGCTACACCTTC.

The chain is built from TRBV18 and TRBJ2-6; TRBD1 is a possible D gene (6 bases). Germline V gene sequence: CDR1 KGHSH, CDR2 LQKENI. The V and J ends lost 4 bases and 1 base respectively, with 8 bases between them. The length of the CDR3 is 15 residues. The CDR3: CASSQQGSGANVLTF. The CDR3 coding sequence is TGTGCCAGCTCACAACAGGGTTCTGGGGCCAACGTCCTGACTTTC.

The CDR3 sequence: CATSDTGTASTDTQYF. CDR3 nucleotide sequence: TGTGCCACCAGTGATACTGGGACAGCTAGCACAGATACGCAGTATTTT. This chain links TRBV24-1 with TRBJ2-3; TRBD1 matches 7 bases. The CDR3 consists of 16 residues. The germline V gene has CDR1 KGHDR and CDR2 SFDVKD. The junction had 5 bases not matched to a gene; V was cut back by 3 bases and J by 0 bases.

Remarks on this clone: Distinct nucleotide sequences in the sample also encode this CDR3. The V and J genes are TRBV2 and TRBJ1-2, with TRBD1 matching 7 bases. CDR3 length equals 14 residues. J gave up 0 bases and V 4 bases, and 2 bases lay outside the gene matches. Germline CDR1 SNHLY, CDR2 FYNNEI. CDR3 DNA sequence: TGTGCCAGCAGTGGACAGGGAGCTAACTATGGCTACACCTTC. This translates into CASSGQGANYGYTF.

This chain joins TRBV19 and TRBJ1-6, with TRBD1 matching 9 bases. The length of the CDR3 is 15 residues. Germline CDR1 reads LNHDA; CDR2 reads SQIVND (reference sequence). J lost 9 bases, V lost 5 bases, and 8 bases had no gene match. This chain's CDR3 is CASSSDRGSSSPLHF. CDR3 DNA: TGTGCCAGTAGTTCGGACAGGGGCTCCTCTTCACCCCTCCACTTT.

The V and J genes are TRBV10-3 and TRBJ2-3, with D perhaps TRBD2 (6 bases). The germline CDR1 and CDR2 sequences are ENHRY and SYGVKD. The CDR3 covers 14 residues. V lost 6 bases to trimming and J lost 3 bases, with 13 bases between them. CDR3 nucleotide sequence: TGTGCCATCAGGACGGCGGGGAAGACAGATACGCAGTATTTT. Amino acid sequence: CAIRTAGKTDTQYF.

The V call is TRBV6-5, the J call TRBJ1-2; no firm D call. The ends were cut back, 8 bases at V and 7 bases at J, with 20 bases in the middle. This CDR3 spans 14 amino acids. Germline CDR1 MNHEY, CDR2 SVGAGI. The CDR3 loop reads CASRGPTYAGGYTF. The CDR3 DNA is TGTGCCAGCCGCGGGCCAACCTATGCTGGTGGCTACACCTTC.

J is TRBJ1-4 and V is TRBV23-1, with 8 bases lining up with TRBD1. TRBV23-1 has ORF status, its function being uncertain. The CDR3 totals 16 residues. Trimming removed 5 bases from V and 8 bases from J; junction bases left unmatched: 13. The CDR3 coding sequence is TGCGCCAGCAGTACCAAACCGGACAGGGTTTTGGAAAAACTGTTTTTT. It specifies CASSTKPDRVLEKLFF.

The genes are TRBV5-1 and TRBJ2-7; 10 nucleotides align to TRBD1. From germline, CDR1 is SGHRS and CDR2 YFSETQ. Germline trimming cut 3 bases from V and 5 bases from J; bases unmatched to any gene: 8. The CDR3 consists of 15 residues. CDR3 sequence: CASSWQGQGTDEQYF. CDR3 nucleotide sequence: TGCGCCAGCAGCTGGCAGGGACAGGGGACCGACGAGCAGTACTTC.

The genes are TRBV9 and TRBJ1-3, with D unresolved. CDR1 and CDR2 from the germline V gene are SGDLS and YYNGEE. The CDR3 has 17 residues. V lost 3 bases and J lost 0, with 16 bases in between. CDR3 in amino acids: CASSAEVTVSSGNTIYF. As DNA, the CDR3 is TGTGCCAGCAGCGCGGAGGTAACAGTCAGCTCTGGAAACACCATATATTTT.

CDR3 sequence: CASSRRGSGEQYF. DNA for the CDR3: TGTGCCAGCAGCCGGCGGGGGTCCGGCGAGCAGTACTTC. The V call is TRBV6-5, the J call TRBJ2-7; 7 nucleotides line up with TRBD2. V was pared by 6 bases and J by 6 bases, with 8 bases of the junction left unmatched. The CDR3 length is 13 residues. Germline V gene sequence: CDR1 MNHEY, CDR2 SVGAGI.

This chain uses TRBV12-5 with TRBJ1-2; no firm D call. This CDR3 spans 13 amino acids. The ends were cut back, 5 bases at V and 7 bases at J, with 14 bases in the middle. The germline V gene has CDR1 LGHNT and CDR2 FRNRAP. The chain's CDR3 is CASGLVPRGGYTF. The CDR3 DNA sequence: TGTGCTAGTGGTCTCGTCCCAAGAGGTGGCTACACCTTC.

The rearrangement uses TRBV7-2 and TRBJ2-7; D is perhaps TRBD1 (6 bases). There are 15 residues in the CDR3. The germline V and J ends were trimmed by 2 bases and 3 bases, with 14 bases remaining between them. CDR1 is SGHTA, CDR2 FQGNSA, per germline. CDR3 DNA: TGTGCCAGCAGCTTATTACAGGGCTGGTACTACGAGCAGTACTTC. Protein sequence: CASSLLQGWYYEQYF.

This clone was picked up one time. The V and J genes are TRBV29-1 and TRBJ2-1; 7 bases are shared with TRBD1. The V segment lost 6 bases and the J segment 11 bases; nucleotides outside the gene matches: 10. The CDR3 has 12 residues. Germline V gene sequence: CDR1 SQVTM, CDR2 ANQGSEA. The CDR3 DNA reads TGCAGCGTAGGACAGGCGGGCGGACAGCAGTTCTTC. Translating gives CSVGQAGGQQFF.

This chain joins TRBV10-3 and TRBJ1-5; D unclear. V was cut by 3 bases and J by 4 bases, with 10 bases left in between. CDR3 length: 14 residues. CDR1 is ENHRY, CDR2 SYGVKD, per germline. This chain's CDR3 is CAISDGGFNQPQHF. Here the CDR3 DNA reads TGTGCCATCAGTGACGGAGGGTTTAATCAGCCCCAGCATTTT.

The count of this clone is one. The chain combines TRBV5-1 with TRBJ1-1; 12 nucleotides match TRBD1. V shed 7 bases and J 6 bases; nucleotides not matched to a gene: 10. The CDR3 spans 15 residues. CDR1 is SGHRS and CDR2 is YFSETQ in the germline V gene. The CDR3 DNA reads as TGCGCCAGCGGAAGGGGACAGGGGGCAGGGGCTGAAGCTTTCTTT. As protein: CASGRGQGAGAEAFF.

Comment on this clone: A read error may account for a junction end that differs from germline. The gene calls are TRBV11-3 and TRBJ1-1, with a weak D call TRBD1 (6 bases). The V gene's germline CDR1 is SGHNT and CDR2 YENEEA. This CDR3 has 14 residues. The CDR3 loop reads CASTLGTLNTEAFF. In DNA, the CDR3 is TGTGCCAGCACCTTAGGGACATTGAACACTGAAGCTTTCTTT. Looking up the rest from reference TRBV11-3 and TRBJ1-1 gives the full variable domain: EAGVVQSPRYKIIEKKQPVAFWCNPISGHNTLYWYLQNLGQGPELLIRYENEEAVDDSQLPKDRFSAERLKGVDSTLKIQPAELGDSAVYLCASTLGTLNTEAFFGQGTRLTVV.

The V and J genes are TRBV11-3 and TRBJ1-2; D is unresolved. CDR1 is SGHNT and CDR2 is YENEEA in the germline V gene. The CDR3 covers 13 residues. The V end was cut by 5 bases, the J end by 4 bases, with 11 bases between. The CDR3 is CASSPGASYGYTF. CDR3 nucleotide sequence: TGTGCCAGCAGCCCCGGTGCCTCCTATGGCTACACCTTC.

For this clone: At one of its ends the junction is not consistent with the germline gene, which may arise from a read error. CDR3 residues: CASSSDGNSEAFF. CDR3 sequence (DNA): TGTGCCAGCAGTTCCGACGGGAACTCTGAAGCTTTCTTT. J is TRBJ1-1 and V is TRBV27, with D hard to call. The CDR3 has 13 amino acids. CDR1 and CDR2 (germline): MNHEY, SMNVEV (reference sequence).

The CDR3 coding sequence is TGTGCCAGCAGGAGGGACAGGAAGAACACCGGGGAGCTGTTTTTT. It encodes CASRRDRKNTGELFF. This sequence joins TRBV6-5 and TRBJ2-2; TRBD1 matches at 8 bases. The CDR3 spans 15 residues. Germline assignment: CDR1 MNHEY and CDR2 SVGAGI. The V and J ends lost 6 bases and 1 base, in that order; junction bases with no gene match: 4.

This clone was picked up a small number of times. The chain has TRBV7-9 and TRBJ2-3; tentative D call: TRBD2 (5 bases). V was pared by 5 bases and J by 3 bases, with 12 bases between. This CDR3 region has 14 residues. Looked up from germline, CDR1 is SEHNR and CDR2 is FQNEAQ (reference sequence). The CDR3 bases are TGTGCCAGCAGCATCGGTCGGGGTACAGATACGCAGTATTTT. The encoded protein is CASSIGRGTDTQYF.

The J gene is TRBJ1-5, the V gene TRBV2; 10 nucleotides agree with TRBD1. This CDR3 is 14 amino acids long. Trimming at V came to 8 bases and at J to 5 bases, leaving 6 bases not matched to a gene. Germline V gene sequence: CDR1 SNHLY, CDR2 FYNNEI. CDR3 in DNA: TGTGCCAGCGCCGGGGGACAGGGGTATCAGCCCCAGCATTTT. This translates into CASAGGQGYQPQHF.

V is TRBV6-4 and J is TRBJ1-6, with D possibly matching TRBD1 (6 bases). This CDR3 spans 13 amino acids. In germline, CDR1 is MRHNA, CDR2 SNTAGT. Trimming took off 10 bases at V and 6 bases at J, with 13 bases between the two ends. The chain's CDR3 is CATRQDVNSPLHF. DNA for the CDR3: TGTGCCACCCGACAGGACGTTAATTCACCCCTCCACTTT.

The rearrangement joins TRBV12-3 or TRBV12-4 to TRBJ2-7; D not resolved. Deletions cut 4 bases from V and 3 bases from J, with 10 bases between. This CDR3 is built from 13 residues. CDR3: CASSSFQDYEQYF. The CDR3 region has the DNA TGTGCCAGCAGTTCATTCCAGGACTACGAGCAGTACTTC.